This TCR beta chain was profiled in a study of radiation and T cells in renal cell carcinoma (dated by TCRdb to the early 2020s). Notes on the research overall: Samples came from a clinical trial, in which primary renal cell carcinomas received 15 Gy stereotactic body radiation therapy followed by nephrectomy 4 weeks later. In total, 53 samples, comprising approximately 25 tumors and around 27 peripheral blood samples, were subjected to TCR beta sequencing. Across all 50 or so samples, 4 million or so unique CDR3 nucleotide sequences encoding some 2.6 million unique CDR3 amino acid sequences were identified.

TCR beta libraries were generated from genomic DNA with the immunoSEQ kit, following the manufacturer's recommendations. Library preparation used a first multiplex PCR with proprietary primers, then a second PCR adding unique barcodes, with bead cleanups after each round. A positive control reaction and a negative control reaction, both provided in the kit, were run with every batch of samples. The final libraries were assessed on an Agilent 4200 TapeStation D1000 ScreenTape, pooled by volume, and quantified by qPCR. Sequencing was performed on an Illumina NextSeq500 with a MidOutput 150-cycle cartridge, and 156 Read1 and 15 Index1 cycles were run with kit custom primers. The pooled library was loaded at around 1 pM, and approximately 20% PhiX control was spiked in. The paper's processing steps were these. Vendor-processed data were analyzed in R, with a clonotype defined as all T cells sharing the same CDR3 nucleotide sequence. For clone abundance analyses, frequencies were normalized to the 10,000 most abundant clones per sample. Before analysis, public T cell clones were removed, and these numbered fewer than six per sample on average. An abundance difference of at least 32-fold between compartments was the criterion for calling clonotypes tumor-enriched or baseline blood-enriched. A beta-binomial differential abundance model was applied to find clonotypes that expanded or contracted between blood time points. Similarity between tumor and blood repertoires was quantified using the Baroni-Urbani and Buser coefficient, and groups were compared with two-tailed Wilcoxon tests in R. As stored in TCRdb, this immuneACCESS dataset retains in-frame rearrangements with V and J assigned. A fraction of the clones does not appear; measured against another copy, unresolved V genes explain less than half of the discrepancy, and the remainder lacks a known reason. The DNA gave D and trimming, while V, J and clone size come from that table. The table for this sample lists tens of thousands of clones; 80% to 90% of them were counted only once. Together, the top ten hold approximately 22% of the sample.

In its sample, this clone was seen once. No antigen is known for it. No base quality values were provided; no much bigger clone lies one nucleotide off. The label giving this sample's time point can be read as: blood 2 weeks post-SBRT. The treatment or condition label, read with the paper, signifies: 15 Gy SBRT to primary tumor, nephrectomy 4 weeks later. To track tumor-enriched clonotypes, serial peripheral blood was sampled from radiation-treated patients at baseline and at 2 weeks and 4 weeks after SBRT. All patients had renal cell carcinoma with clear cell pathology. The QIAamp DNA Blood Mini Kit (Qiagen) was used to prepare genomic DNA for TCR sequencing. Samples were included in the analyses only if all quality control checks were passed. Summary of the overall study and its limitations: Because pretreatment tumor biopsies were not available, the study could not determine whether clonotypes were already present within the tumor at baseline. In blood, the top tumor clonotypes increased between baseline and 2 weeks post-radiation and then shrank by 4 weeks, which suggests that tumor-resident clones expanded only transiently. Effects of radiation dose or scheduling on the TCR repertoire could not be addressed with the single-armed trial design. Dynamics of the blood repertoire were not tracked past 4 weeks after treatment.

The CDR3 runs 15 residues from the cysteine to the phenylalanine. Only CDR3 DNA is held: 45 bases, read in frame from base 1. Germline trimming amounts to 5 bases on V and 0 bases on J, with 5 as the count of junction bases outside the gene matches. As encoded in the germline V gene, CDR1 is KGHSH while CDR2 is LQKENI. Recombination joined TRBV18 with TRBJ2-7; 9 bases in the junction line up with TRBD1. The TCR was taken from a woman in her 50s with renal cell carcinoma. The specimen was blood, collected from a patient whose treatment included radiotherapy and nephrectomy. At the DNA level, the sequence is TGTGCCAGCTCAAAATCGGGACAGGGCTCCTACGAGCAGTACTTC. This translates into CASSKSGQGSYEQYF. The CDR3, completed at both ends by the reference TRBV18 and TRBJ2-7 genes, gives the full variable domain NAGVMQNPRHLVRRRGQEARLRCSPMKGHSHVYWYRQLPEEGLKFMVYLQKENIIDESGMPKERFSAEFPKEGPSILRIQQVVRGDSAAYFCASSKSGQGSYEQYFGPGTRLTVT.